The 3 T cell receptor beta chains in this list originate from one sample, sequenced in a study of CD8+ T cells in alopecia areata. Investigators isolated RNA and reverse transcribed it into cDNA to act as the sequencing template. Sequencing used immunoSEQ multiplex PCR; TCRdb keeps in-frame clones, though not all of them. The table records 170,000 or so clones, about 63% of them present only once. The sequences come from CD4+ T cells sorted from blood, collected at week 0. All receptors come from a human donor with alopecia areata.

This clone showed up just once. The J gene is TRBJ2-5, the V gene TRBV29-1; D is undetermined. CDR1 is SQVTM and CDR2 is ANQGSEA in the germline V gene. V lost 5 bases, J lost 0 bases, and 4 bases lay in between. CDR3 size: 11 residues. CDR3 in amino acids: CSVLYQETQYF. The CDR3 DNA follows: TGCAGCGTTCTCTACCAAGAGACCCAGTACTTC.

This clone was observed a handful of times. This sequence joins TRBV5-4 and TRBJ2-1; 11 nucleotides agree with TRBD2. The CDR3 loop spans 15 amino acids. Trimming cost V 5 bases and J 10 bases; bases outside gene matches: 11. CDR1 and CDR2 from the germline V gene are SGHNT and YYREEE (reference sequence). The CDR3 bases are TGTGCCAGCAGTCCCGCTAGCGGGGGGCGGGGAGAGCAGTTCTTC. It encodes CASSPASGGRGEQFF.

This CDR3 is CASRDRTGATEAFF. CDR3 nucleotides: TGTGCCAGCAGAGACAGGACAGGGGCCACTGAAGCTTTCTTT. V is TRBV7-9 and J is TRBJ1-1, with TRBD1 matching 9 bases. Losses at the gene ends were 6 bases for V and 4 bases for J; bases not matched to a gene: 6. From germline, CDR1 is SEHNR and CDR2 FQNEAQ (reference sequence). CDR3 length: 14 amino acids.